This is a list of T cell receptor beta chains from one sample in a study of cytomegalovirus exposure and HLA in healthy donors. The data were produced by immunoSEQ multiplex PCR, yet TCRdb's version contains in-frame clones alone and is incomplete. The data contain about 140,000 clones, 70% to 90% of them singletons. Sequencing input: PBMCs. All receptors derive from a man aged 45-65 years in good health and CMV-seronegative. Both conserved end residues are part of each CDR3. A D gene is named only where the DNA matches it firmly. Some rows have no size entry. The others give once, few or many, or a class for an expanded clone.

TRBD1	TRBV19	few	TRBJ2-3	TGTGCCAGTAGTATAGGGACAGGGGGAAGGAATACGCAGTATTTT	CASSIGTGGRNTQYF
-	TRBV15	-	TRBJ2-1	TGTGCCACCAGCAGCTTCGGCAGGGAACTATACAATGAGCAGTTCTTC	CATSSFGRELYNEQFF
-	TRBV7-9	-	TRBJ2-2	TGTGCCAGCAGCTTAGTCGGTCAGGTAGCCGGGGAGCTGTTTTTT	CASSLVGQVAGELFF
TRBD2	TRBV28	-	TRBJ2-7	TGTGCCAGCAGTACGTCAAGCGGGGGGGGTCGCGAGCAGTACTTC	CASSTSSGGGREQYF
-	TRBV6-5	few	TRBJ2-1	TGTGCCAGCAGTTTCAGGACAGTAGGTGAGCAGTTCTTC	CASSFRTVGEQFF
-	TRBV19	-	TRBJ2-3	TGTGCCAGTAGTATAGTCAAGACAGGAGAAAAGTTTATCGGAGATACGCAGTATTTT	CASSIVKTGEKFIGDTQYF
-	TRBV9	-	TRBJ2-1	TGTGCCAGCAGCGTAGAAGCGTATAGCGGTGGCTCCCATGAGCAGTTCTTC	CASSVEAYSGGSHEQFF
-	TRBV27	-	TRBJ1-1	TGTGCCAGCAGTTTGTTTAGGGGAACTGAAGCTTTCTTT	CASSLFRGTEAFF
-	TRBV28	-	TRBJ1-2	TGTGCCAGCAGTTCAAGGGGGTTGAACTATGGCTACACCTTC	CASSSRGLNYGYTF
-	TRBV6-1	-	TRBJ1-2	TGTGCCAGCAGCCCCATGGGGGAGGGCTTAGGCTACACCTTC	CASSPMGEGLGYTF
-	TRBV5-1	few	TRBJ2-2	TGCGCCAGCAGTGCTAGCGAGAACACCGGGGAGCTGTTTTTT	CASSASENTGELFF
TRBD1	TRBV29-1	-	TRBJ1-1	TGCAGCGTTTCAGGGGGCACTGAAGCTTTCTTT	CSVSGGTEAFF
-	TRBV5-1	-	TRBJ2-5	TGCGCCAGCAGCTTGGGAGTAGGGAGAGAGACCCAGTACTTC	CASSLGVGRETQYF
-	TRBV28	-	TRBJ1-5	TGTGCCAGCAGTTTATTGGCTCAGCCCCAGCATTTT	CASSLLAQPQHF
TRBD2	TRBV9	-	TRBJ2-7	TGTGCCAGCAGCGTGCTAGCGGGAGGGCCTATAGACGAGCAGTACTTC	CASSVLAGGPIDEQYF
TRBD1	TRBV12-5	-	TRBJ2-7	TGTGCTAGTACCGGGACAGCCTACGAGCAGTACTTC	CASTGTAYEQYF
-	TRBV7-3	-	TRBJ2-7	TGTGCCAGCAGCTTAGGCGGGACGGGCTACGAGCAGTACTTC	CASSLGGTGYEQYF
-	TRBV9	-	TRBJ2-2	TGTGCCAGCAGCCCCGGAGGCCTGAACACCGGGGAGCTGTTTTTT	CASSPGGLNTGELFF
-	TRBV28	few	TRBJ1-6	TGTGCCAGCAGTTTCGCCCAGGGGCCCCAGTGGCCCCTCCACTTT	CASSFAQGPQWPLHF
TRBD1	TRBV9	-	TRBJ1-2	TGTGCCAGCAGCGTAGCGACAGGGCAGGGCTATGGCTACACCTTC	CASSVATGQGYGYTF
-	TRBV7-9	-	TRBJ1-3	TGTGCCAGCAGCTTACCCCTCTCTGGAAACACCATATATTTT	CASSLPLSGNTIYF
-	TRBV10-2	-	TRBJ2-6	TGCGCCAGCAGCGAAAATAGCGGCTCTGGGGCCAACGTCCTGACTTTC	CASSENSGSGANVLTF
-	TRBV5-4	-	TRBJ1-3	TGTGCCAGCAGCCAGCAGGGTAGCTCTGGAAACACCATATATTTT	CASSQQGSSGNTIYF
-	TRBV5-1	-	TRBJ2-2	TGCGCCAGCAGCTTGGAGGGCAGGGTGAACACCGGGGAGCTGTTTTTT	CASSLEGRVNTGELFF
TRBD2	TRBV30	-	TRBJ2-7	TGTGCCTGGGACAGACTAGCGGGAGTTTTTTCGTACGAGCAGTACTTC	CAWDRLAGVFSYEQYF
TRBD2	TRBV7-9	-	TRBJ2-1	TGTGCCAGCAGCTTCTTAACCGGGGGGAATGAGCAGTTCTTC	CASSFLTGGNEQFF
TRBD1	TRBV14	few	TRBJ2-1	TGTGCCAGCAGCCAAGAGACAGGGGGGCATGAGCAGTTCTTC	CASSQETGGHEQFF
TRBD1	TRBV18	-	TRBJ1-3	TGTGCCAGCTCACTTGACAGGGGACAGGCTGGAAACACCATATATTTT	CASSLDRGQAGNTIYF
TRBD2	TRBV27	few	TRBJ2-1	TGTGCCAGCACCGGTCGGCTAGCGGGATTTGGTGAGCAGTTCTTC	CASTGRLAGFGEQFF
-	TRBV10-3	-	TRBJ2-3	TGTGCCATCAGAACAGGGGAGGCAGATACGCAGTATTTT	CAIRTGEADTQYF
TRBD1	TRBV5-1	-	TRBJ2-5	TGCGCCAGCAGCTTGGTCGGACAGGGTTCAGAGACCCAGTACTTC	CASSLVGQGSETQYF
TRBD1	TRBV19	-	TRBJ1-1	TGTGCCAGTAGTATAGATCCGACAGGGAGGACTGAAGCTTTCTTT	CASSIDPTGRTEAFF
TRBD2	TRBV5-1	-	TRBJ2-5	TGCGCCAGCAGCCCTGGCGGGAGCGGGGGGGTTCGAGAGACCCAGTACTTC	CASSPGGSGGVRETQYF
TRBD2	TRBV5-1	-	TRBJ2-3	TGCGCCAGCAGCCCGGAGCTAGCGGGGAGCACAGATACGCAGTATTTT	CASSPELAGSTDTQYF
TRBD1	TRBV11-2	-	TRBJ1-5	TGTGCCAGCAGCTTAGACAGGGGGCAGCCCCAGCATTTT	CASSLDRGQPQHF
-	TRBV2	-	TRBJ2-1	TGTGCCAGCAGTCGACTAGTTTTAGGTTCCCTGGGTGAGCAGTTCTTC	CASSRLVLGSLGEQFF
TRBD2	TRBV6-7	-	TRBJ2-1	TGTGCCAGCAGTTACTCGTCGAGCGGGAGCTCCTACAATGAGCAGTTCTTC	CASSYSSSGSSYNEQFF
TRBD2	TRBV5-1	few	TRBJ2-7	TGCGCCAGCAGCTTGATGGCTAGCGGGGCCAGTCTTGAGGAGCAGTACTTC	CASSLMASGASLEEQYF
TRBD1	TRBV7-6	-	TRBJ2-7	TGTGCCAGCAGCTTAGGGGGACAGTCCTACGAGCAGTACTTC	CASSLGGQSYEQYF
-	TRBV5-1	-	TRBJ2-7	TGCGCCAGCAGCCTTGAGGACAAAAGCTACGAGCAGTACTTC	CASSLEDKSYEQYF
-	TRBV6-5	-	TRBJ2-1	TGTGCCAGCAGTTGGTCGGTCTCCGGGGACAATGAGCAGTTCTTC	CASSWSVSGDNEQFF
-	TRBV7-9	-	TRBJ2-4	TGTGCCAGCAGCTTAGGACAACCCAAAAACATTCAGTACTTC	CASSLGQPKNIQYF
-	TRBV29-1	-	TRBJ1-2	TGCAGCGGCGGTACGAGGGATGGCTACACCTTC	CSGGTRDGYTF
-	TRBV6-5	once	TRBJ2-3	TGTGCCACCCTCTCGGGGGGCGGAGATACGCAGTATTTT	CATLSGGGDTQYF
-	TRBV6-1	few	TRBJ1-5	TGTGCCAGCAGTGAACAGGGGTTCAATCAGCCCCAGCATTTT	CASSEQGFNQPQHF
-	TRBV30	-	TRBJ2-7	TGTGCCTGGAGTTATTTCCAGGCTCTCCACGAGCAGTACTTC	CAWSYFQALHEQYF
-	TRBV5-1	-	TRBJ2-7	TGCGCCAGCAGGCCCCCTTGGACAGACACCCACTACGAGCAGTACTTC	CASRPPWTDTHYEQYF
TRBD1	TRBV15	-	TRBJ2-1	TGTGCCACAACACTTTCCGGGACAGTATCTTCTGAGCAGTTCTTC	CATTLSGTVSSEQFF
TRBD1	TRBV9	-	TRBJ1-1	TGTGCCAGCAGCCCCAGGACAGGGGTGGCTGAAGCTTTCTTT	CASSPRTGVAEAFF
TRBD2	TRBV4-1	-	TRBJ2-5	TGCGCCAGCAGCCCGACCGGGGGGAGAGTACAGACCCAGTACTTC	CASSPTGGRVQTQYF